This T cell receptor (beta chain) came from a study of low-dose radiotherapy and immunotherapy resistance in tumors. In the study overall: Patients of Cohort 1 had 0.5 Gy fractions every 2 weeks, which summed to 6.5 Gy. Aspirin was taken orally by patients at 300 mg daily for four cycles from cycle 1 day 1.

Documented time point: before trial treatment. Eligibility was restricted to patients presenting with advanced solid tumors that lacked tumor-infiltrating lymphocytes. This clonotype has ten or more counts. Trimming took 5 bases from V and 3 from J; bases not matched to a gene: 4. The germline gives CDR1 SEHNR, CDR2 FQNEAQ (reference sequence). The CDR3 has 14 residues. Both TCRalpha and TCRbeta chains were reverse transcribed with V-gene-specific primers. Using a constant-region primer together with a V-primer adapter, TCRs were subjected to roughly 20 PCR cycles of amplification. TCRdb itself ran the reads through MiXCR, one entry per CDR3 protein. The table shows 65,000 to 100,000 distinct CDR3 sequences, with 18% occurring only once.

Here the sequenced sample was PBMCs, taken before treatment. The chain links TRBV7-9 to TRBJ1-2, with 9 bases aligning to TRBD1. The source is a male donor with prostate cancer. The CDR3, as DNA: TGTGCCAGCAGCACCTGGGACAGGGACTATGGCTACACCTTC. Translation gives CASSTWDRDYGYTF.